Listed below are T cell receptor beta chains from one sample, sequenced in a study of somatic mutations in cytotoxic T cells in rheumatoid arthritis. Data came from immunoSEQ multiplex PCR; TCRdb stores just in-frame clones and leaves some out. The sample has 11,000 or so clones, around 75% seen once. What was sequenced was CD8+ T cells sorted from blood. These receptors all come from a man in his sixties in good health. The CDR3 runs from the conserved cysteine through the conserved F or W. Each record gives: CDR3 protein, V gene, J gene.

CASSFDEYEQYF,TRBV11-2,TRBJ2-7
CASSLGLNEQFF,TRBV7-6,TRBJ2-1
CASSRAPNTGELFF,TRBV4-1,TRBJ2-2
CASSREYGGGGWYGYTF,TRBV2,TRBJ1-2
CASSRGLTNEQFF,TRBV4-2,TRBJ2-1
CASSEGLAGARVLQETQYF,TRBV11-2,TRBJ2-5
CASSVGWRGRNTEAFF,TRBV9,TRBJ1-1
CASSYGILSGVGYTF,TRBV6-5,TRBJ1-2
CASIQRPGEAFF,TRBV19,TRBJ1-1
CASSQDAGAKNIQYF,TRBV4-3,TRBJ2-4
CASRGAGSDYEQYF,TRBV2,TRBJ2-7
CASSLSPSGYEQYF,TRBV27,TRBJ2-7
CASSPGLGRRDQYF,TRBV11-1,TRBJ2-5
CASSVGTGFHEQYF,TRBV10-1,TRBJ2-7
CASSVGQDTEAFF,TRBV9,TRBJ1-1
CASSPGTGELFF,TRBV18,TRBJ2-2
CASSLNGWGGTEAFF,TRBV5-6,TRBJ1-1
CASSLGRQGMNTEAFF,TRBV7-9,TRBJ1-1
CASSYSPAMHSPLHF,TRBV6-6,TRBJ1-6
CASSNRDRSYEQYF,TRBV18,TRBJ2-7
CASSPQDRGGKLFF,TRBV9,TRBJ1-4
CASLGPSFREQFF,TRBV28,TRBJ2-1
CASRDDLTFMNTEAFF,TRBV4-3,TRBJ1-1
CASSQPGQSPYEQYF,TRBV28,TRBJ2-7
CASSLVPGQQGPYNEQFF,TRBV7-6,TRBJ2-1
CAWSEVWRGQGNEQFF,TRBV30,TRBJ2-1